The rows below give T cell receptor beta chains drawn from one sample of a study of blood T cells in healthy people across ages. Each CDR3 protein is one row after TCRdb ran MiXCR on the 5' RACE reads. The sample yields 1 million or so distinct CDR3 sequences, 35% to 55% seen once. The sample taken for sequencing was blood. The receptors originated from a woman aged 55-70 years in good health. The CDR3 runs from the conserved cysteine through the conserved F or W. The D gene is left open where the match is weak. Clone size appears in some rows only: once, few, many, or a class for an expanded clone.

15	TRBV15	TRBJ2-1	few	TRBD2	TGTGCCACCAACGAAGGACTAGCGGGCCACAATGAGCAGTTCTTC	CATNEGLAGHNEQFF
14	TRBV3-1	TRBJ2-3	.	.	TGTGCCAGCAGCCAAGGACCCGGATTAGATACGCAGTATTTT	CASSQGPGLDTQYF
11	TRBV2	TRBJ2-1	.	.	TGTGTCAGCAGTGACTTGCGGGAGCAGTTCTTC	CVSSDLREQFF
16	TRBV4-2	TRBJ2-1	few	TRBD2	TGTGCCAGCAGCCAGTACCTAGCGGAATCCTACAATGAGCAGTTCTTC	CASSQYLAESYNEQFF
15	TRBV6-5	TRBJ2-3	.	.	TGTGCCAGCAGGATTCGGAACGGAAGGGCAGATACGCAGTATTTT	CASRIRNGRADTQYF
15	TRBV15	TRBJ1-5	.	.	TGTGCCACCAGCAGAGATGGGGGTTGGGATCAGCCCCAGCATTTT	CATSRDGGWDQPQHF
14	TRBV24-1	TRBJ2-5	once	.	TGTGCCACCAGTGATCCGGGCGGGTCGGCGACCCAGTACTTC	CATSDPGGSATQYF
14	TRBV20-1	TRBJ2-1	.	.	TGCAGTGCTAACCGGGACACTGACTACAATGAGCAGTTCTTC	CSANRDTDYNEQFF
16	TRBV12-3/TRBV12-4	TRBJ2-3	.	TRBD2	TGTGCCAGCAGTTTCTCTTGGACTAGCGAGACAGATACGCAGTATTTT	CASSFSWTSETDTQYF
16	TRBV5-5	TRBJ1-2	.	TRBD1	TGTGCCAGCAGCTACGGACAGGGGGTTCCCAGCGGTGGCTACACCTTC	CASSYGQGVPSGGYTF
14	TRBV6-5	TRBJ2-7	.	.	TGTGCCAGCAGTTACCGGCAGGGAGGAACCTGGCAGTACTTC	CASSYRQGGTWQYF
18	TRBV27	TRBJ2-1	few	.	TGTGCCAGCAGTCCAGGCCGTGTACAGGAAAGCTCCTACAATGAGCAGTTCTTC	CASSPGRVQESSYNEQFF